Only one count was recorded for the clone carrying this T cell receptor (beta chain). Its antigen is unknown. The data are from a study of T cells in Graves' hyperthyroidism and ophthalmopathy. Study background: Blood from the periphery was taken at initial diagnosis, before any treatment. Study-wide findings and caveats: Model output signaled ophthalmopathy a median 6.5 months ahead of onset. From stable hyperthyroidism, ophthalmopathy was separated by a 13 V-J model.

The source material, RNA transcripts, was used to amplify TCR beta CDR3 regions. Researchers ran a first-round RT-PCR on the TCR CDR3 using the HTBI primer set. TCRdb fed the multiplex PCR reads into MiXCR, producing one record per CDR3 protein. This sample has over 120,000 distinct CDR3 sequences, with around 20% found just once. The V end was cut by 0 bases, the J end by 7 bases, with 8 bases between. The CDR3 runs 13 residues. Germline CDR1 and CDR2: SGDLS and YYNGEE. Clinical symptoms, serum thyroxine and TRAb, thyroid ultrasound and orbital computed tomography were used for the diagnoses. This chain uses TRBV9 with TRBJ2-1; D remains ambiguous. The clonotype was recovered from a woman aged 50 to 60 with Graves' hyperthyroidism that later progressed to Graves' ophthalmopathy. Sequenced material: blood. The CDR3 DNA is TGTGCCAGCAGCGTAGGTGGTGGGAATGAGCAGTTCTTC. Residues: CASSVGGGNEQFF.